These 5 T cell receptor beta chains originate from one sample sequenced in a study of response to subunit inactivated influenza vaccine. TCRdb itself ran the RT-PCR reads through MiXCR, one entry per CDR3 protein. The sample includes hundreds of thousands of distinct CDR3 sequences, 20% to 25% of them seen just once. The sample in question was PBMCs from blood, obtained approximately 20 months after vaccination. These receptor sequences come from a man aged 50 to 69 who received an inactivated influenza vaccine.

V and J are TRBV6-5 and TRBJ1-6; no definite D call. The CDR3 is 15 residues long. CDR1 MNHEY and CDR2 SVGAGI come from the germline V gene. V lost 0 bases, J lost 6 bases, and 9 bases lay in between. The CDR3 loop is CASSYSEGVNSPLHF. CDR3 nucleotides: TGTGCCAGCAGTTACTCGGAGGGAGTTAATTCACCCCTCCACTTT.

The rearrangement links TRBV29-1 to TRBJ2-3; D gene unclear. Between the trimmed V and J ends, which lost 3 bases and 0 bases, there was a span of 13 bases. The CDR3 is 15 amino acids. Germline V gene data show CDR1 as SQVTM and CDR2 as ANQGSEA. The CDR3 protein is CSVDGIASSTDTQYF. In DNA form, the CDR3 reads TGCAGCGTTGACGGAATAGCTTCTAGCACAGATACGCAGTATTTT.

Only a few counts were recorded for this clonotype. The chain couples TRBV6-1 to TRBJ2-7; 9 positions agree with TRBD1. The CDR3 spans 14 residues. The junction had 4 bases not matched to a gene; V was cut back by 6 bases and J by 1 base. Germline V gene lookup returns CDR1 MNHNS and CDR2 SASEGT. The CDR3 region is CASRPGQGSYEQYF. The CDR3 nucleotides read TGTGCCAGCAGGCCGGGACAGGGATCCTACGAGCAGTACTTC.

V usage is TRBV6-1 and J usage is TRBJ2-3; no clear D. CDR3 length equals 15 residues. Germline CDR1 is MNHNS and CDR2 is SASEGT. V lost 6 bases to trimming and J lost 0 bases, with 13 bases between them. CDR3 nucleotides: TGTGCCAGCAGCTCCGGATATTCGAGCACAGATACGCAGTATTTT. It codes for CASSSGYSSTDTQYF.

The sample holds a few counts of this clonotype. The chain links TRBV5-1 to TRBJ1-4; perhaps TRBD1 as D (6 bases). The CDR3 has 13 amino acids. Germline V gene data show CDR1 as SGHRS and CDR2 as YFSETQ. Trimming took 9 bases from V and 8 from J, leaving 17 bases between them. Written as DNA, the CDR3 is TGCGCCACAAGGGCAGGGGAAGGGGAAAAACTGTTTTTT. Translating gives CATRAGEGEKLFF.